This T cell receptor beta chain comes out of a study of shared T cell receptors in the human thymus. This table comes from immunoSEQ multiplex PCR, and its TCRdb copy is limited to in-frame clones, with some not included. Altogether more than 300,000 clones are present, approximately 95% being singletons, with the ten largest covering 0.015% to 0.02%. The CDR3 is made up of 14 amino acids. The V gene lost 0 bases and the J gene lost 0 bases, with 5 bases spanning the gap. Germline assignment: CDR1 SGHRS and CDR2 YFSETQ. This sequence was found in a human donor. The chain links TRBV5-1 to TRBJ2-3, with D unresolved. Sequenced: thymocytes. The CDR3 bases are TGCGCCAGCAGCTTGGGTGGGAGCACAGATACGCAGTATTTT. Protein product: CASSLGGSTDTQYF. Combining the CDR3 with reference TRBV5-1 and TRBJ2-3 gives the whole variable domain KAGVTQTPRYLIKTRGQQVTLSCSPISGHRSVSWYQQTPGQGLQFLFEYFSETQRNKGNFPGRFSGRQFSNSRSEMNVSTLELGDSALYLCASSLGGSTDTQYFGPGTRLTVL.